Shown below are 20 T cell receptor beta chains from a single sample sequenced in a study of cytomegalovirus exposure and HLA in healthy donors. Primers: 60 Vbeta forward and 13 Jbeta reverse. TCRdb keeps only in-frame clones here, not all; method: immunoSEQ multiplex PCR. There are under 110,000 clones in the sample; roughly 71% occur only once, and 2.5% to 3% lies in the top ten. What was sequenced was PBMCs. These receptors came from a male donor in good health and CMV-seropositive.

V usage is TRBV19 and J usage is TRBJ1-1, with unresolved D. The CDR3 is 15 amino acids. The germline V and J ends were trimmed by 7 bases and 0 bases, with 15 bases remaining between them. From germline, CDR1 is LNHDA and CDR2 SQIVND (reference sequence). The CDR3 DNA is TGTGCCAGTAAGGTGGAGGCCCATATGAACACTGAAGCTTTCTTT. It yields the protein CASKVEAHMNTEAFF.

This chain joins TRBV5-5 and TRBJ1-2; 8 bases are shared with TRBD1. CDR3 length: 14 amino acids. Trimming cost V 4 bases and J 3 bases; bases outside gene matches: 5. Germline V gives CDR1 SGHKS, CDR2 YYEKEE (reference sequence). The CDR3 DNA reads TGTGCCAGCAGCCGGGACAGGACATACTATGGCTACACCTTC. It encodes CASSRDRTYYGYTF. Complete variable domain (other parts from reference TRBV5-5 and TRBJ1-2): DAGVTQSPTHLIKTRGQQVTLRCSPISGHKSVSWYQQVLGQGPQFIFQYYEKEERGRGNFPDRFSARQFPNYSSELNVNALLLGDSALYLCASSRDRTYYGYTFGSGTRLTVV.

This clone appeared once. The genes are TRBV9 and TRBJ1-6, with 7 bases lining up with TRBD1. The CDR3 has 14 residues. Germline lookup yields CDR1 SGDLS and CDR2 YYNGEE. Germline trimming cut 0 bases from V and 7 bases from J; bases unmatched to any gene: 1. CDR3 sequence reads: CASSVGRGNSPLHF. The CDR3 DNA reads TGTGCCAGCAGCGTAGGCAGGGGGAATTCACCCCTCCACTTT.

This chain uses TRBV6-5 with TRBJ1-5; the match to TRBD1 covers 8 bases. V lost 6 bases, J lost 7 bases, and 11 bases stayed unmatched. The length of the CDR3 is 15 residues. Germline V CDR1 and CDR2: MNHEY, SVGAGI. In DNA, the CDR3 is TGTGCCAGCAGATCCGATCAGGGGGCCGGCCAGCCCCAGCATTTT. It yields the protein CASRSDQGAGQPQHF.

The chain is built from TRBV6-5 and TRBJ1-5; no definite D call. The CDR3 has 15 residues. V lost 3 bases to trimming and J lost 4 bases, with 13 bases between them. The germline V gene has CDR1 MNHEY and CDR2 SVGAGI. The CDR3 reads CASSYARGGNQPQHF. The CDR3 DNA follows: TGTGCCAGCAGTTATGCCCGGGGAGGGAATCAGCCCCAGCATTTT.

The chain combines TRBV29-1 with TRBJ2-7; D remains unclear. The germline V gene has CDR1 SQVTM and CDR2 ANQGSEA. The CDR3 contains 15 residues. The V and J ends lost 0 bases and 1 base respectively, with 13 bases between them. CDR3 amino acids: CSVEDSQTRSYEQYF. Here the CDR3 DNA reads TGCAGCGTTGAAGATAGCCAGACCCGATCCTACGAGCAGTACTTC.

This clone was seen only a few times. Within the sample, other DNA sequences also encode this same CDR3. The chain links TRBV19 to TRBJ2-7; 9 bases are a match to TRBD1. The length of the CDR3 is 14 residues. The germline V gene has CDR1 LNHDA and CDR2 SQIVND (reference sequence). V dropped 3 bases and J dropped 2; count of bases not matched to a gene: 2. CDR3 coding DNA: TGTGCCAGTAGTATCGGGACAGGGACCTACGAGCAGTACTTC. Protein: CASSIGTGTYEQYF.

The J gene is TRBJ1-5, the V gene TRBV28; 10 bases line up with TRBD1. With 5 bases clipped from V and 6 bases from J, the junction kept 4 bases outside the gene matches. Germline lookup yields CDR1 MDHEN and CDR2 SYDVKM. CDR3 length equals 14 residues. The CDR3 spells CASSGTGARQPQHF. The CDR3 DNA reads TGTGCCAGCAGTGGGACAGGGGCTCGTCAGCCCCAGCATTTT.

The rearrangement links TRBV2 to TRBJ1-2, with TRBD1 matching over 7 bases. CDR1 and CDR2 from the germline V gene are SNHLY and FYNNEI. Losses at the gene ends were 6 bases for V and 8 bases for J; bases not matched to a gene: 9. This CDR3 is built from 13 residues. As DNA, the CDR3 is TGTGCCAGCAGCCTACAGGGGACGATGGGCTACACCTTC. Translated, it gives CASSLQGTMGYTF.

The chain couples TRBV28 to TRBJ2-2; 8 bases fit TRBD2. The germline V gene encodes CDR1 MDHEN and CDR2 SYDVKM. The CDR3 extends over 16 amino acids. The V segment lost 3 bases and the J segment 6 bases; nucleotides outside the gene matches: 9. CDR3 region: CASSFARRGAAGELFF. As DNA, the CDR3 is TGTGCCAGCAGTTTTGCTAGGCGGGGGGCGGCCGGGGAGCTGTTTTTT. Using reference TRBV28 and TRBJ2-2 for the parts outside the CDR3, the full variable domain is DVKVTQSSRYLVKRTGEKVFLECVQDMDHENMFWYRQDPGLGLRLIYFSYDVKMKEKGDIPEGYSVSREKKERFSLILESASTNQTSMYLCASSFARRGAAGELFFGEGSRLTVL.

The chain has TRBV4-2 and TRBJ1-2; tentative D call: TRBD1 (5 bases). The V and J ends lost 5 bases and 1 base respectively, with 8 bases between them. The CDR3 runs to 13 residues. The germline gives CDR1 LGHNA, CDR2 YNFKEQ. The CDR3 protein is CASSYDSNYGYTF. In nucleotides, the CDR3 is TGTGCCAGCAGCTACGACAGTAACTATGGCTACACCTTC.

The V call is TRBV27, the J call TRBJ1-1; 7 bases line up with TRBD1. The V gene's germline CDR1 is MNHEY and CDR2 SMNVEV (reference sequence). CDR3 length equals 15 residues. V was clipped by 2 bases and J by 0 bases; unmatched bases: 3. The CDR3 bases are TGTGCCAGCAGTTTAAGGGGGCCGGTGAACACTGAAGCTTTCTTT. Translation: CASSLRGPVNTEAFF.

CDR3 sequence: CASSLLQYNEQFF. Here the CDR3 DNA reads TGTGCCAGCAGCTTACTGCAGTACAATGAGCAGTTCTTC. The V and J genes are TRBV7-2 and TRBJ2-1; D not resolved. This CDR3 has 13 amino acids. The V and J ends lost 2 bases and 4 bases respectively, with 6 bases between them. The germline V gene encodes CDR1 SGHTA and CDR2 FQGNSA.

The chain combines TRBV2 with TRBJ2-7; 8 bases are a match to TRBD2. The junction had 8 bases not matched to a gene; V was cut back by 4 bases and J by 6 bases. CDR1 and CDR2 from the germline V gene are SNHLY and FYNNEI. The CDR3 spans 14 residues. CDR3 nucleotide sequence: TGTGCCAGCAGTGGCGATAGCGGGATCTCCGAGCAGTACTTC. This translates into CASSGDSGISEQYF.

The rearrangement uses TRBV5-6 and TRBJ1-2; no reliable D call. CDR3 size: 14 residues. V lost 4 bases and J 8 bases, leaving 18 bases between the germline ends. Germline CDR1 and CDR2: SGHDT and YYEEEE. CDR3 sequence: CASSPRQVISGYTF. CDR3 nucleotides: TGTGCCAGCAGCCCTCGTCAGGTGATCAGCGGCTACACCTTC.

There are a few counts of this clone. The V gene is TRBV6-6, the J gene TRBJ1-1; tentative D call: TRBD1 (5 bases). The CDR3 is 16 residues long. V lost 2 bases and J lost 0, with 13 bases in between. Per germline, CDR1 MNHNY and CDR2 SVGAGI (reference sequence). The CDR3 DNA reads TGTGCCAGCAGTTACCCTGTCGGGGGGATGAACACTGAAGCTTTCTTT. Translating gives CASSYPVGGMNTEAFF.

Written as DNA, the CDR3 is TGCGCCAGCAGCCGCGGGACAGACTCCTACGAGCAGTACTTC. It translates to CASSRGTDSYEQYF. This chain links TRBV5-1 with TRBJ2-7; tentatively, D is TRBD1 (7 bases). CDR3 size: 14 residues. Deletions cut 4 bases from V and 0 bases from J, with 11 bases between. In germline, CDR1 is SGHRS, CDR2 YFSETQ.

The V call is TRBV25-1, the J call TRBJ2-5; 8 bases align to TRBD1. Looked up from germline, CDR1 is MGHDK and CDR2 is SYGVNS. The length of the CDR3 is 13 residues. Here the CDR3 reads CASGQGARETQYF. For the CDR3, the DNA is TGTGCGTCCGGGCAGGGGGCGCGGGAGACCCAGTACTTC.

The chain has TRBV4-2 and TRBJ2-7; 11 nucleotides line up with TRBD2. This CDR3 spans 14 amino acids. CDR1 is LGHNA, CDR2 YNFKEQ, per germline. V trimming: 6 bases; J trimming: 3 bases; junction bases outside the gene matches: 4. The CDR3 DNA reads TGTGCCAGCAGGTCTAGCGGGGGGAACTACGAGCAGTACTTC. Protein product: CASRSSGGNYEQYF.

The chain combines TRBV5-1 with TRBJ2-7, with a weak D call TRBD2 (5 bases). Trimming removed 4 bases from V and 7 bases from J, with 21 bases in between. The length of the CDR3 is 15 residues. CDR1 SGHRS and CDR2 YFSETQ come from the germline V gene. CDR3 sequence reads: CASSLPAGSSGEQYF. In DNA form, the CDR3 reads TGCGCCAGCAGCCTACCGGCGGGCAGTTCGGGTGAGCAGTACTTC.